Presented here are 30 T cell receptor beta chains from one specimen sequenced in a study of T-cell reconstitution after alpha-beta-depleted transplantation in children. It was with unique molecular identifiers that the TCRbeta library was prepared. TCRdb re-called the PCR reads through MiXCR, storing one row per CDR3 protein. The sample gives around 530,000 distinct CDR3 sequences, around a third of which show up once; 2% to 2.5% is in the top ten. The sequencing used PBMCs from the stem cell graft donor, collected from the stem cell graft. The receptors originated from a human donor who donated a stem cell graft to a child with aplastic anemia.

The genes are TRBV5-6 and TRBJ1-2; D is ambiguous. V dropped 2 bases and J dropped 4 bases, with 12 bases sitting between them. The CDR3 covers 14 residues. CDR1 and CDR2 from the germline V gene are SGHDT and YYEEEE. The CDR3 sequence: CASSFDGESYGYTF. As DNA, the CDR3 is TGTGCCAGCAGCTTCGATGGAGAGAGCTATGGCTACACCTTC.

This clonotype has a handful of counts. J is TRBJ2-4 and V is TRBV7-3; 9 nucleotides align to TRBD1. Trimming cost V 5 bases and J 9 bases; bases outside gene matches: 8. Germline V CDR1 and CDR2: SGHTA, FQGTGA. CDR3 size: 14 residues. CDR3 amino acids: CASSEDRGSPIQYF. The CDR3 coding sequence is TGTGCCAGCAGCGAGGACAGGGGAAGCCCCATTCAGTACTTC.

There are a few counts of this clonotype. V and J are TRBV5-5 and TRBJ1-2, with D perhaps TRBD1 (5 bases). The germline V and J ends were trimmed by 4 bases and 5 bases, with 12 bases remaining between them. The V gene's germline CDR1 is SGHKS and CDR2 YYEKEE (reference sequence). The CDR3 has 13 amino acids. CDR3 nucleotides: TGTGCCAGCAGCGAACTGGCAGGGTATGGCTACACCTTC. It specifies CASSELAGYGYTF.

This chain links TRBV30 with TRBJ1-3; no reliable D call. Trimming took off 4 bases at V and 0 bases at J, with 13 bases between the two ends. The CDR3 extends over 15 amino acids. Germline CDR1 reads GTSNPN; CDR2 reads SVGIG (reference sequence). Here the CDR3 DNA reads TGTGCCTGGACCAGTGGCCCGATCTCTGGAAACACCATATATTTT. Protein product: CAWTSGPISGNTIYF.

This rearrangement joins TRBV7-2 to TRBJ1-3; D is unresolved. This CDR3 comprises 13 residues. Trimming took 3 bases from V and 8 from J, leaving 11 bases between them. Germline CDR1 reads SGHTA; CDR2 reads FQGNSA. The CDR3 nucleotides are TGTGCCAGCAGCTTCCGCTACGGGGACACCATATATTTT. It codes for CASSFRYGDTIYF.

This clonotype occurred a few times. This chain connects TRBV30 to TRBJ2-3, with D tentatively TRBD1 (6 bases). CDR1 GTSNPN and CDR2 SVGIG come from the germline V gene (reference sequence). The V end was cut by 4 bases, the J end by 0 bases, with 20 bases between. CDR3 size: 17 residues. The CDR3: CAWTPSTGTVSTDTQYF. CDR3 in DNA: TGTGCCTGGACCCCGTCAACAGGGACCGTCAGCACAGATACGCAGTATTTT.

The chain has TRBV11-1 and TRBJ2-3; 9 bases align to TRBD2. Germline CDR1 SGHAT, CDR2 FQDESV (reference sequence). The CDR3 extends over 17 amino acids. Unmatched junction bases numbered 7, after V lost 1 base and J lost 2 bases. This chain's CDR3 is CASSLEVSSGATDTQYF. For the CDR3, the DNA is TGTGCCAGCAGCTTAGAAGTTTCTAGCGGGGCCACAGATACGCAGTATTTT.

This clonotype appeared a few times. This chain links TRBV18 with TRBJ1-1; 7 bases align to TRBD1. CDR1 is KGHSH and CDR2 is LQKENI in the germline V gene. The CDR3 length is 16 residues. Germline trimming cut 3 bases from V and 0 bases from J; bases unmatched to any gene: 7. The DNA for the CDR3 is TGTGCCAGCTCACCGGCGACAGGGACCCTGAACACTGAAGCTTTCTTT. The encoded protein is CASSPATGTLNTEAFF.

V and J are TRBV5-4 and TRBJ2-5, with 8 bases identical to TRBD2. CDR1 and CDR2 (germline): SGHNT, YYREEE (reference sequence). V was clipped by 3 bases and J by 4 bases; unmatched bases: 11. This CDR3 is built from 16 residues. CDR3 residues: CASSWTSGGRGETQYF. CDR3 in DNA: TGTGCCAGCAGCTGGACCTCGGGAGGGCGGGGAGAGACCCAGTACTTC.

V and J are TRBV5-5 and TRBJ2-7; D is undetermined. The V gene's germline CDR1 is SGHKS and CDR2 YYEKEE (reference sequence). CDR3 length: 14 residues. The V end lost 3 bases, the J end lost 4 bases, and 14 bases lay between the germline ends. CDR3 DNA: TGTGCCAGCAGCTGGGAAGACTCTTCTTACGAGCAGTACGTC. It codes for CASSWEDSSYEQYV.

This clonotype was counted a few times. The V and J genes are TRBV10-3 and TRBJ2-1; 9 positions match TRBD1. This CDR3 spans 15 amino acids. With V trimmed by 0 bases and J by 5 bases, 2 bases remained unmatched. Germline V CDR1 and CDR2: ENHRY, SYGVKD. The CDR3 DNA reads TGTGCCATCAGTGAGTCACAGGGGGCGAACAATGAGCAGTTCTTC. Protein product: CAISESQGANNEQFF.

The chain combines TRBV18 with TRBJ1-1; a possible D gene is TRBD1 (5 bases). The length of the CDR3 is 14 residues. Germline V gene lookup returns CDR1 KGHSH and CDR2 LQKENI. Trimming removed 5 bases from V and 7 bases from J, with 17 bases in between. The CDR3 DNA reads TGTGCCAGCTCATTCCCAGAAACAGGAATTGAAGCTTTCTTT. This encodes CASSFPETGIEAFF. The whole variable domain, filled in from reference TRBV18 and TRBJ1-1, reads NAGVMQNPRHLVRRRGQEARLRCSPMKGHSHVYWYRQLPEEGLKFMVYLQKENIIDESGMPKERFSAEFPKEGPSILRIQQVVRGDSAAYFCASSFPETGIEAFFGQGTRLTVV.

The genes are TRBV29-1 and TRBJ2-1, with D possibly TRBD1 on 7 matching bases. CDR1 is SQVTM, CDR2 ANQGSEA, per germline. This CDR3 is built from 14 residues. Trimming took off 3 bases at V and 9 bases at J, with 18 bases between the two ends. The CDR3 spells CSVESSGAGGEQFF. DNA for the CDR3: TGCAGCGTTGAGTCTTCGGGAGCAGGGGGTGAGCAGTTCTTC.

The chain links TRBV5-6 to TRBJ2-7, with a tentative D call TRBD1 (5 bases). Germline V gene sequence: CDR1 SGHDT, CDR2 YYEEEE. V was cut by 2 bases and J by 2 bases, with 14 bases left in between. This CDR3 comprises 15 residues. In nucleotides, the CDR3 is TGTGCCAGCAGCTTTCAGGGTATCCGACCCTACGAGCAGTACGTC. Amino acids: CASSFQGIRPYEQYV.

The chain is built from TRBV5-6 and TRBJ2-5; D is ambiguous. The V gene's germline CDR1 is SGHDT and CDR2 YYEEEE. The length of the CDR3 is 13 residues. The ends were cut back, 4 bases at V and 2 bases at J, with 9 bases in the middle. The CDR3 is CASSGFQQETQYF. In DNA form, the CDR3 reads TGTGCCAGCAGCGGCTTCCAACAAGAGACCCAGTACTTC.

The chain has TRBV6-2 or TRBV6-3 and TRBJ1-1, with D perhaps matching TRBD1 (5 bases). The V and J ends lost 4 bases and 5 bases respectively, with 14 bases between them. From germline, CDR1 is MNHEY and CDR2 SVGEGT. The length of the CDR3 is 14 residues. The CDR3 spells CASSSRVGETEAFF. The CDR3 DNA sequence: TGTGCCAGCAGTTCCCGGGTGGGGGAAACTGAAGCTTTCTTT.

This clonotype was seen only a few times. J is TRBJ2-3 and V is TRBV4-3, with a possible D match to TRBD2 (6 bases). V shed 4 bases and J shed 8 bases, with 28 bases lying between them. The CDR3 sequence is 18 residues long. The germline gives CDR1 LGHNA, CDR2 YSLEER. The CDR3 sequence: CASSPTARGTLRFVTQYF. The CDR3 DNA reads TGCGCCAGCAGCCCCACAGCACGCGGGACCCTCCGTTTTGTTACGCAGTATTTT.

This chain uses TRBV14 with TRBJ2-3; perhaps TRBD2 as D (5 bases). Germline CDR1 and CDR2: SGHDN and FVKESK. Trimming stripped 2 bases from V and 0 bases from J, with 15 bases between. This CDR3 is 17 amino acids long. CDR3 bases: TGTGCCAGCAGCCAACGTAGGAGCGGAGCTAGCACAGATACGCAGTATTTT. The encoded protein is CASSQRRSGASTDTQYF.

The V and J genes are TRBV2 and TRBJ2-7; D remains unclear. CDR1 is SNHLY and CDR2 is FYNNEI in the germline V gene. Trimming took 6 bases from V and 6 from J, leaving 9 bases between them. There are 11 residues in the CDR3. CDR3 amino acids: CASRILGEQYV. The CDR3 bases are TGTGCCAGCAGGATCTTGGGCGAGCAGTACGTC.

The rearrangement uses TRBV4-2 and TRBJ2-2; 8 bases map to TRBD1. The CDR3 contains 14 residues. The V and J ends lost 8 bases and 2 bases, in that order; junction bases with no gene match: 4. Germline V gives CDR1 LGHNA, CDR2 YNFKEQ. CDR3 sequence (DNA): TGTGCCAGCCTGGGACAGGTCAACACCGGGGAGCTGTTTTTT. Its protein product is CASLGQVNTGELFF.

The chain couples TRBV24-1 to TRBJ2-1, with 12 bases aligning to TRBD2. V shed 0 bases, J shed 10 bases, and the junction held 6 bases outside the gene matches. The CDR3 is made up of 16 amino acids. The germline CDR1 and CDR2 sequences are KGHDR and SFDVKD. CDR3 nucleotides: TGTGCCACCAGTGATTTGCTAGCGGGAGGGCTGCGCGAGCAGTTCTTC. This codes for CATSDLLAGGLREQFF.

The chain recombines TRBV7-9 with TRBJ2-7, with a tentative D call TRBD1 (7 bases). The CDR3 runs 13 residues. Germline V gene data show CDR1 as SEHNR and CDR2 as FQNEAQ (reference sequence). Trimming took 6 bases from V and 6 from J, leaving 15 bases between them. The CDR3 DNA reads TGTGCCAGCAGGAGGAGGGGGCTTAGCGAGCAGTACTTC. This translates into CASRRRGLSEQYF.

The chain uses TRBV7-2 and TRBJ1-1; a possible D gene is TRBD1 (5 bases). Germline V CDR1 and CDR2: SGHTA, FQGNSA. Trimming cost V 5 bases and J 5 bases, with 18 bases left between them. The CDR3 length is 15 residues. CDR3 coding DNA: TGTGCCAGCAGCCCCCCGAAGGGGAAAACGACTGAAGCTTTCTTT. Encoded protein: CASSPPKGKTTEAFF. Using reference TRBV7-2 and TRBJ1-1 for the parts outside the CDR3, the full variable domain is GAGVSQSPSNKVTEKGKDVELRCDPISGHTALYWYRQSLGQGLEFLIYFQGNSAPDKSGLPSDRFSAERTGGSVSTLTIQRTQQEDSAVYLCASSPPKGKTTEAFFGQGTRLTVV.

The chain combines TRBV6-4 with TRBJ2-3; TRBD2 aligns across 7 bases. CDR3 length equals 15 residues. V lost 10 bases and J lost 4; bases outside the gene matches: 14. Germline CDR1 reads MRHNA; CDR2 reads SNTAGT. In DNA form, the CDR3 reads TGTGCCACCAGCGAAGCGGGACCGGGAGCAGATACGCAGTATTTT. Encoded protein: CATSEAGPGADTQYF.

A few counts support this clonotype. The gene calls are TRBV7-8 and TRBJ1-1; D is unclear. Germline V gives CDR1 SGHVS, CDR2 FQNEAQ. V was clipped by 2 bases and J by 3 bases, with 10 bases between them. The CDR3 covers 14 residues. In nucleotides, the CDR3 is TGTGCCAGCAGCTTACGTGCCGGGGACACTGAAGCTTTCTTT. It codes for CASSLRAGDTEAFF.

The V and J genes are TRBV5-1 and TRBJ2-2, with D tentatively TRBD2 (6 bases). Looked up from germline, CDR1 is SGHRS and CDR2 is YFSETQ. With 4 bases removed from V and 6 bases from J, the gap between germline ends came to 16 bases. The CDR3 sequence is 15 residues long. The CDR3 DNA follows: TGCGCCAGCAGCCCCCGGGACTCCCATCCCGGGGAGCTGTTTTTT. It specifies CASSPRDSHPGELFF.

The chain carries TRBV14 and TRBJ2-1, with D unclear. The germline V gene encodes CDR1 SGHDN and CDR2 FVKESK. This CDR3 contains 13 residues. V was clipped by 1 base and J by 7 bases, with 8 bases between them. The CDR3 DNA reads TGTGCCAGCAGCCAAGGTGTCTGGAATGAGCAGTTCTTC. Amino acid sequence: CASSQGVWNEQFF.

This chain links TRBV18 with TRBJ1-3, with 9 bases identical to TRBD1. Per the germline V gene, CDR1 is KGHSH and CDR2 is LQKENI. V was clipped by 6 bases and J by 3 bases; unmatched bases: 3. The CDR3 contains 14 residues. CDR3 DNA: TGTGCCAGCTCCCGGGACAGGGATGGAAACACCATATATTTT. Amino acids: CASSRDRDGNTIYF.

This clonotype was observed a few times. The CDR3 here is CSVGTDGEQYF. The CDR3 bases are TGCAGCGTTGGCACGGACGGCGAGCAGTACTTC. The chain combines TRBV29-1 with TRBJ2-7, with D uncertain. The V gene lost 4 bases and the J gene lost 6 bases, with 10 bases spanning the gap. Germline-derived CDR1 and CDR2 are SQVTM and ANQGSEA. This CDR3 comprises 11 residues.

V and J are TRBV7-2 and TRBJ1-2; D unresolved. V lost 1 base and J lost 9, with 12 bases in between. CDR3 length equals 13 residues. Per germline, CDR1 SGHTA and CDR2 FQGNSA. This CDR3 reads CASSLEPRESYTF. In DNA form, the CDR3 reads TGTGCCAGCAGCTTAGAGCCTCGGGAGAGCTACACCTTC.